This TCR beta chain was observed in a study of blood T cell repertoires in COVID-19. How the authors handled the data: The assay estimated nucleated cells by amplifying reference gene primers. Clones were read by immunoSEQ multiplex PCR, and TCRdb kept only the in-frame ones, dropping some. The DNA was the basis for D and trimming; V, J and clone size are from that table. The table lists about 73,000 clones, more than 70% of them singletons. CDR3 size: 14 residues. V was shortened by 0 bases and J by 6 bases, with 12 bases between the two germline ends. Germline V gives CDR1 SGHRS, CDR2 YFSETQ. The TCR was taken from a man aged 45-65 years with active COVID-19. Sample: peripheral blood. The V and J genes are TRBV5-1 and TRBJ1-2; a weak D match, TRBD1 (6 bases). The CDR3 here is CASSLETGRHGYTF. The DNA of the CDR3 is TGCGCCAGCAGCTTGGAAACAGGGAGACATGGCTACACCTTC.